The entry below describes one TCR beta chain. Its matching antigen is unknown. This specimen comes from a study of identical twins. The study's findings and limits: Monozygotic twins shared more out-of-frame TCR alpha than recombination models predicted. The more abundant beta clonotypes in cord blood had fewer insertions, and memory repertoires did not show this.

The germline V and J ends were trimmed by 6 bases and 2 bases, with 14 bases remaining between them. This CDR3 contains 15 residues. Unique molecular identifiers were present on cDNA, and template switching added a universal primer site. Via MiXCR, TCRdb re-called the 5' RACE reads, giving one row per CDR3 protein. The table records about 260,000 distinct CDR3 sequences, 7% of them present only once. The same sample was also used in a study of yellow fever vaccine responses in identical twins.

The sample taken for sequencing was memory (CD45RO+) T cells sorted from blood. J is TRBJ2-1 and V is TRBV12-3 or TRBV12-4; D is possibly TRBD1 (5 bases). The receptor was isolated from a woman between 18 and 29 years old in good health. The CDR3 loop is CASRDRGQAYNEQFF. For the CDR3, the DNA is TGTGCCAGCAGAGACAGAGGTCAAGCCTACAATGAGCAGTTCTTC.